This record concerns one TCR beta chain sequence. This sample was included in a study of blood T cell repertoires in COVID-19. In the source study's methods: Amplification with reference gene primers provided the estimates of nucleated cell counts. Data came from immunoSEQ multiplex PCR; TCRdb stores just in-frame clones and leaves some out. Clonal size and the V and J genes are those of that table, whereas D and trimming came from the DNA. Counted here are 110,000 to 150,000 clones, around 90% occurring once; the ten biggest clones make up 1.8%. The CDR3 loop spans 16 amino acids. J was trimmed by 4 bases and V by 2 bases; bases with no gene match: 7. CDR1 SGHNT and CDR2 YYREEE come from the germline V gene (reference sequence).

The sample taken for sequencing was peripheral blood. The clonotype was recovered from a man in his sixties or seventies with acute or convalescent COVID-19. This chain connects TRBV5-4 to TRBJ1-1; TRBD1 aligns across 11 bases. For the CDR3, the DNA is TGTGCCAGCAGCTTCGGGACAGGGGGTGGATTCACTGAAGCTTTCTTT. Translated: CASSFGTGGGFTEAFF.